One sample yielded the 31 T cell receptor beta chains listed below, sequenced in a study of blood T cell repertoires in COVID-19. Sequencing was performed with immunoSEQ multiplex PCR; in TCRdb, only in-frame clones are kept and a portion is missing. The repertoire holds more than 200,000 clones, with roughly three quarters as singletons. The sample consisted of peripheral blood. The origin of the receptors is a woman aged 40 to 50 with active or convalescent COVID-19.

In DNA form, the CDR3 reads TGTGCCAGCAGTTCTCGGCAGGCGAACACCGGGGAGCTGTTTTTT. Translating it yields CASSSRQANTGELFF. J is TRBJ2-2 and V is TRBV6-5; D gene ambiguous. Trimming left V 4 bases short and J 0 bases short, with 9 bases between. The CDR3 has 15 amino acids. Germline V lookup: CDR1 MNHEY, CDR2 SVGAGI.

This clone was seen just once. This sequence joins TRBV30 and TRBJ1-2; 7 nucleotides match TRBD1. This CDR3 contains 12 residues. The ends lost 2 bases at V and 7 bases at J; junction bases unmatched: 4. Germline-derived CDR1 and CDR2 are GTSNPN and SVGIG (reference sequence). CDR3 region: CAWSTTGFGYTF. The CDR3 DNA sequence: TGTGCCTGGAGTACGACAGGGTTTGGCTACACCTTC.

The rearrangement uses TRBV19 and TRBJ1-4; unclear D gene. V lost 6 bases to trimming and J lost 5 bases, with 19 bases between them. The CDR3 length is 16 residues. Germline V CDR1 and CDR2: LNHDA, SQIVND (reference sequence). The CDR3 bases are TGTGCCAGTAGCACGGGAGGGTGGCGGCTCAATGAAAAACTGTTTTTT. It yields the protein CASSTGGWRLNEKLFF. The full variable domain, rest sourced from reference TRBV19 and TRBJ1-4, is DGGITQSPKYLFRKEGQNVTLSCEQNLNHDAMYWYRQDPGQGLRLIYYSQIVNDFQKGDIAEGYSVSREKKESFPLTVTSAQKNPTAFYLCASSTGGWRLNEKLFFGSGTQLSVL.

The chain uses TRBV23-1 and TRBJ1-5; D is undetermined. TRBV23-1 is sorted into the ORF group, with uncertain function. With 4 bases removed from V and 0 bases from J, the gap between germline ends came to 19 bases. The CDR3 runs 18 residues. The CDR3 is CASSPLPRGGLSNQPQHF. The CDR3 DNA is TGCGCCAGCAGTCCCCTCCCTCGGGGAGGACTTAGCAATCAGCCCCAGCATTTT.

The chain has TRBV10-3 and TRBJ1-1; possibly TRBD1 for D (6 bases). Trimming removed 11 bases from V and 1 base from J, with 14 bases in between. Germline-derived CDR1 and CDR2 are ENHRY and SYGVKD. This CDR3 has 13 residues. CDR3 sequence (DNA): TGTGCCCTGAGAAGGACAGCGAACACTGAAGCTTTCTTT. Translating it yields CALRRTANTEAFF.

The J gene is TRBJ1-1, the V gene TRBV6-5, with D perhaps TRBD1 (6 bases). Germline CDR1 MNHEY, CDR2 SVGAGI. The V end lost 8 bases, the J end lost 3 bases, and 10 bases lay between the germline ends. CDR3 length equals 12 residues. This CDR3 is CASSDRYTEAFF. DNA of the CDR3: TGTGCCAGCTCAGACAGGTACACTGAAGCTTTCTTT.

The chain joins TRBV5-1 to TRBJ1-1; D remains ambiguous. Trimming removed 4 bases from V and 0 bases from J, with 16 bases in between. This CDR3 has 16 residues. Per germline, CDR1 SGHRS and CDR2 YFSETQ. CDR3 sequence (DNA): TGCGCCAGCAGCACGGGAGGCCCCCCCCTGAACACTGAAGCTTTCTTT. This codes for CASSTGGPPLNTEAFF.

This rearrangement joins TRBV6-1 to TRBJ2-7; D unresolved. There are 11 residues in the CDR3. Germline V lookup: CDR1 MNHNS, CDR2 SASEGT. The V end was cut by 3 bases, the J end by 4 bases, with 4 bases between. The CDR3 DNA sequence: TGTGCCAGCAGTGACCGGTACGAGCAGTACGTC. Translation gives CASSDRYEQYV.

The sample holds a few counts of this clone. The CDR3 DNA follows: TGTGCCAGCTCACTAGGACAGGCGAACACCGGGGAGCTGTTTTTT. Translation: CASSLGQANTGELFF. This rearrangement joins TRBV18 to TRBJ2-2; 7 bases match TRBD1. This CDR3 is built from 15 residues. Germline CDR1 KGHSH, CDR2 LQKENI. V gave up 4 bases and J gave up 0 bases; unmatched junction bases: 2.

The chain links TRBV9 to TRBJ2-3; 8 nucleotides agree with TRBD2. Germline CDR1 SGDLS, CDR2 YYNGEE. Losses at the gene ends were 3 bases for V and 3 bases for J; bases not matched to a gene: 9. The CDR3 sequence is 16 residues long. Here the CDR3 DNA reads TGTGCCAGCAGCGCCGGGGGCGCGGGGGGAACAGATACGCAGTATTTT. This codes for CASSAGGAGGTDTQYF.

The rearrangement uses TRBV27 and TRBJ1-4; a weak D match, TRBD1 (5 bases). Looked up from germline, CDR1 is MNHEY and CDR2 is SMNVEV (reference sequence). V shed 5 bases and J shed 4 bases, with 14 bases lying between them. This CDR3 comprises 15 residues. In DNA form, the CDR3 reads TGTGCCAGCAGTCCAAGGGCCAGGGTTAATGAAAAACTGTTTTTT. It yields the protein CASSPRARVNEKLFF.

The chain has TRBV27 and TRBJ1-5, with 8 bases identical to TRBD1. This CDR3 comprises 16 residues. Trimming at V came to 6 bases and at J to 2 bases, leaving 9 bases not matched to a gene. Germline lookup yields CDR1 MNHEY and CDR2 SMNVEV (reference sequence). The CDR3 reads CASSFSPDRGNQPQHF. CDR3 sequence (DNA): TGTGCCAGCAGCTTCTCGCCGGACAGGGGCAATCAGCCCCAGCATTTT.

This chain uses TRBV28 with TRBJ1-3, with D tentatively TRBD1 (5 bases). Germline CDR1 reads MDHEN; CDR2 reads SYDVKM. CDR3 size: 13 residues. Trimming removed 7 bases at V and 4 bases at J, with 11 bases between. As DNA, the CDR3 is TGTGCCAGCACCAAAAAGGGGGGAAACACCATATATTTT. It encodes CASTKKGGNTIYF.

This sequence joins TRBV3-1 (or the pseudogene TRBV3-2) and TRBJ1-2; 7 nucleotides line up with TRBD1. The CDR3 sequence is 13 residues long. Germline V gene data show CDR1 as LGHDT and CDR2 as YNNKEL (reference sequence). Trimming cost V 4 bases and J 3 bases; bases outside gene matches: 2. The CDR3 DNA sequence: TGTGCCAGCAGCCCGGGACAGTACTATGGCTACACCTTC. It encodes CASSPGQYYGYTF.

The CDR3 is CASSNRSPQETQYF. The CDR3 region has the DNA TGTGCCAGCTCAAACAGGAGTCCCCAAGAGACCCAGTACTTC. This chain joins TRBV18 and TRBJ2-5; D perhaps matches TRBD1 (5 bases). CDR1 KGHSH and CDR2 LQKENI come from the germline V gene. Deletions cut 5 bases from V and 1 base from J, with 11 bases between. The CDR3 loop spans 14 amino acids.

This rearrangement joins TRBV6-1 to TRBJ1-1; D is unclear. Germline V gene lookup returns CDR1 MNHNS and CDR2 SASEGT. The CDR3 contains 9 residues. The V end was cut by 11 bases, the J end by 5 bases, with 6 bases between. CDR3 DNA: TGTGCCGCGGGGACTGAAGCTTTCTTT. It specifies CAAGTEAFF.

This chain connects TRBV28 to TRBJ2-7; D is undetermined. V dropped 1 base and J dropped 1 base, with 5 bases sitting between them. Looked up from germline, CDR1 is MDHEN and CDR2 is SYDVKM. The CDR3 loop spans 13 amino acids. The CDR3 DNA reads as TGTGCCAGCAGTTTATCCGTATCCTACGAGCAGTACGTC. Encoded protein: CASSLSVSYEQYV.

The chain is built from TRBV24-1 and TRBJ1-2; D is unclear. Germline CDR1 reads KGHDR; CDR2 reads SFDVKD. V lost 1 base and J 3 bases, leaving 11 bases between the germline ends. The CDR3 is made up of 15 amino acids. CDR3 nucleotides: TGTGCCACCAGTGATTTCAGGTTGGGTTACTATGGCTACACCTTC. As protein: CATSDFRLGYYGYTF.

This chain links TRBV5-1 with TRBJ1-1; D not certain. The CDR3 has 15 residues. Germline CDR1 and CDR2: SGHRS and YFSETQ. V was clipped by 4 bases and J by 3 bases, with 16 bases between them. CDR3 sequence: CASSLMVSRDTEAFF. CDR3 bases: TGCGCCAGCAGCCTGATGGTAAGTCGGGACACTGAAGCTTTCTTT.

This clone was observed a few times. The chain combines TRBV6-5 with TRBJ2-7; D is uncertain. The CDR3 covers 14 residues. The V and J ends lost 2 bases and 4 bases respectively, with 12 bases between them. The germline V gene encodes CDR1 MNHEY and CDR2 SVGAGI. CDR3 nucleotide sequence: TGTGCCAGCAGTTACAACAGACAAAGATACGAGCAGTACTTC. This encodes CASSYNRQRYEQYF.

This clone was found once. The CDR3 is CASSRDLGHTEAFF. The CDR3 bases are TGTGCCAGCAGCCGGGACTTAGGGCACACTGAAGCTTTCTTT. This rearrangement joins TRBV3-1 (or the pseudogene TRBV3-2) to TRBJ1-1, with D perhaps matching TRBD1 (5 bases). The germline V gene has CDR1 LGHDT and CDR2 YNNKEL (reference sequence). Between the trimmed V and J ends, which lost 4 bases and 3 bases, there was a span of 12 bases. The CDR3 runs to 14 residues.

The CDR3 here is CASSLAGGPGYTF. CDR3 DNA sequence: TGTGCCAGCAGTTTAGCAGGGGGGCCTGGCTACACCTTC. This rearrangement joins TRBV28 to TRBJ1-2, with 7 bases lining up with TRBD1. The CDR3 extends over 13 amino acids. CDR1 and CDR2 (germline): MDHEN, SYDVKM. V was pared by 2 bases and J by 7 bases, with 4 bases of the junction left unmatched.

This clone has at least ten counts. The V call is TRBV27, the J call TRBJ1-2, with 7 bases aligning to TRBD1. Germline lookup yields CDR1 MNHEY and CDR2 SMNVEV (reference sequence). The CDR3 runs to 13 residues. Unmatched junction bases numbered 6, after V lost 5 bases and J lost 6 bases. In DNA, the CDR3 is TGTGCCAGCAGTATCGGGACAGCCAATGGCTACACCTTC. Translated, it gives CASSIGTANGYTF.

This chain joins TRBV2 and TRBJ1-6, with 8 bases identical to TRBD1. The CDR3 is 13 amino acids. CDR1 SNHLY and CDR2 FYNNEI come from the germline V gene. V lost 10 bases, J lost 6 bases, and 5 bases stayed unmatched. In DNA form, the CDR3 reads TGTGCCACCCGGACAGGGCCTAATTCACCCCTCCACTTT. Translating it yields CATRTGPNSPLHF.

To note about this clone: The junction and the germline gene differ at one end; a read error may be behind it. The chain joins TRBV7-7 to TRBJ1-5; D is perhaps TRBD1 (5 bases). This CDR3 spans 13 amino acids. Germline loops: CDR1 SSHAT, CDR2 FNYEAQ (reference sequence). CDR3 amino acids: CASSLAQDQPQHF. CDR3 nucleotide sequence: TGTGCTAGCAGCTTAGCACAGGATCAGCCCCAGCATTTT.

This chain connects TRBV10-1 to TRBJ1-1; 7 bases line up with TRBD1. Trimming cost V 7 bases and J 4 bases; bases outside gene matches: 6. CDR1 WNHNN and CDR2 SYGVQD come from the germline V gene (reference sequence). The CDR3 totals 13 residues. CDR3 amino acids: CASIGGGPTEAFF. CDR3 bases: TGCGCCAGCATTGGAGGGGGCCCCACTGAAGCTTTCTTT.

The V gene is TRBV24-1, the J gene TRBJ1-1, with a tentative D call TRBD1 (5 bases). CDR1 KGHDR and CDR2 SFDVKD come from the germline V gene. V lost 4 bases and J lost 2, with 13 bases in between. This CDR3 has 15 amino acids. Here the CDR3 reads CATSEGRVSNTEAFF. In nucleotides, the CDR3 is TGTGCCACCAGTGAGGGCAGGGTGAGCAACACTGAAGCTTTCTTT.

The chain uses TRBV30 and TRBJ2-7, with TRBD2 as a possible D gene (5 bases). V lost 2 bases and J lost 4, with 12 bases in between. The CDR3 extends over 13 amino acids. Germline V CDR1 and CDR2: GTSNPN, SVGIG (reference sequence). The CDR3 bases are TGTGCCTGGAGTCTCGGCCCGGGATACGAGCAGTACTTC. It yields the protein CAWSLGPGYEQYF.

The chain carries TRBV11-2 and TRBJ2-1, with TRBD1 matching over 7 bases. The germline CDR1 and CDR2 sequences are SGHAT and FQNNGV. V dropped 5 bases and J dropped 6; count of bases not matched to a gene: 16. The CDR3 is 17 residues long. CDR3 sequence: CASSTRTGRDVRNEQFF. In nucleotides, the CDR3 is TGTGCCAGCAGCACAAGGACAGGACGAGACGTGCGCAATGAGCAGTTCTTC. The variable domain in full, with the rest retrieved from reference TRBV11-2 and TRBJ2-1, is EAGVAQSPRYKIIEKRQSVAFWCNPISGHATLYWYQQILGQGPKLLIQFQNNGVVDDSQLPKDRFSAERLKGVDSTLKIQPAKLEDSAVYLCASSTRTGRDVRNEQFFGPGTRLTVL.

J is TRBJ2-5 and V is TRBV12-3 or TRBV12-4; tentatively, D is TRBD2 (5 bases). V was cut by 3 bases and J by 14 bases, with 16 bases left in between. The CDR3 is 12 amino acids. CDR3 amino acids: CASSLNPQRIYF. The CDR3 DNA reads TGTGCCAGCAGTTTGAACCCCCAGCGGATTTACTTC.

The rearrangement links TRBV28 to TRBJ1-2; possibly TRBD1 for D (6 bases). Germline loops: CDR1 MDHEN, CDR2 SYDVKM. The CDR3 is 14 residues long. V lost 4 bases to trimming and J lost 8 bases, with 17 bases between them. CDR3 protein: CASSSPHREIGYTF. Written as DNA, the CDR3 is TGTGCCAGCAGTTCCCCCCACAGGGAGATAGGCTACACCTTC.